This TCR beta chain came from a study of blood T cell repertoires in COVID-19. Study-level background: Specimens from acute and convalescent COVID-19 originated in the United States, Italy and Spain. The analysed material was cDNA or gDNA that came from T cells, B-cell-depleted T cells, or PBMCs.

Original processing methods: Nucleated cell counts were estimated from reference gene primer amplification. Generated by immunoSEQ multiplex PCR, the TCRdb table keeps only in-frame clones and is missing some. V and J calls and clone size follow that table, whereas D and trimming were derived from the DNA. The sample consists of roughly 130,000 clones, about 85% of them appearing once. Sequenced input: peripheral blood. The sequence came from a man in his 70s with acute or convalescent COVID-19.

CDR3 amino acids: CASSQAGNQPQHF. In DNA form, the CDR3 reads TGTGCCAGCAGTCAGGCCGGCAATCAGCCCCAGCATTTT. The chain combines TRBV12-3 or TRBV12-4 with TRBJ1-5; D gene ambiguous. V was shortened by 5 bases and J by 2 bases, with 7 bases between the two germline ends. There are 13 residues in the CDR3.